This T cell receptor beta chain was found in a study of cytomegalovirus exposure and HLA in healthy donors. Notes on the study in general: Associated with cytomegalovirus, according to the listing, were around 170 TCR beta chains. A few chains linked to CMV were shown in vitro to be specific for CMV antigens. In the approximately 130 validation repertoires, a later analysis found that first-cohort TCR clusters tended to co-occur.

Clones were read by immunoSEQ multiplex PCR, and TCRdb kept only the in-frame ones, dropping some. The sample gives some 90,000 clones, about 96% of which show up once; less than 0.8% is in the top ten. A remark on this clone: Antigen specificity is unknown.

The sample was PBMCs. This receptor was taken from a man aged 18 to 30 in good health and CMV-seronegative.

The CDR3 is CASSIVKDQSYEQYF. CDR3 nucleotide sequence: TGTGCCAGTAGTATAGTTAAAGATCAGTCCTACGAGCAGTACTTC. The chain links TRBV19 to TRBJ2-7, with D hard to call. The CDR3 is 15 residues long. Germline V gene sequence: CDR1 LNHDA, CDR2 SQIVND (reference sequence). Trimming shortened V by 1 base and J by 1 base, and 11 bases separated the two germline ends.